What follows is one T cell receptor beta chain and its context. Its cognate antigen is unknown. TCRdb's copy holds only in-frame clones and misses some; the assay was immunoSEQ multiplex PCR. The sample comprises 150,000 to 200,000 clones, roughly three quarters of which are singletons, and around 1.2% rests with the top ten. The data belong to a study of cytomegalovirus exposure and HLA in healthy donors. Findings and limits, study-wide: Rarity characterized most TCR sequences, yet some public TCRs appeared in many donors. The classifier was said to identify cytomegalovirus status with high specificity and sensitivity.

Trimming stripped 8 bases from V and 2 bases from J, with 19 bases between. This CDR3 spans 16 amino acids. CDR1 and CDR2 (germline): SNHLY, FYNNEI. This clonotype originated in a woman between 25 and 40 years old in good health and CMV-seronegative. The gene calls are TRBV2 and TRBJ2-1; maybe TRBD2 (6 bases). The specimen was PBMCs. Here the CDR3 DNA reads TGTGCCAGCGTCGAGGAGGCGGGACTGGCCTACAATGAGCAGTTCTTC. Its protein product is CASVEEAGLAYNEQFF.